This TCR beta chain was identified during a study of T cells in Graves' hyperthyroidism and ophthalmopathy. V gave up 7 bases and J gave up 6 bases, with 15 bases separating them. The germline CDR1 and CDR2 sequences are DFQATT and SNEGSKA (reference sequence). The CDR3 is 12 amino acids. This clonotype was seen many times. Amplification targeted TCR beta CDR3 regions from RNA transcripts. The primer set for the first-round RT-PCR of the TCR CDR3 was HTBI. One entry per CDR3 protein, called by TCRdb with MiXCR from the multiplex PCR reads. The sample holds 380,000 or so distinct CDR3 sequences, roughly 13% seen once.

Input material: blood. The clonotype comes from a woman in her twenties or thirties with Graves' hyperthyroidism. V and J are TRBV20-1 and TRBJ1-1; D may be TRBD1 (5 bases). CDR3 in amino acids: CSVTMGESEAFF. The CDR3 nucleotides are TGCAGTGTTACTATGGGGGAGTCTGAAGCTTTCTTT.